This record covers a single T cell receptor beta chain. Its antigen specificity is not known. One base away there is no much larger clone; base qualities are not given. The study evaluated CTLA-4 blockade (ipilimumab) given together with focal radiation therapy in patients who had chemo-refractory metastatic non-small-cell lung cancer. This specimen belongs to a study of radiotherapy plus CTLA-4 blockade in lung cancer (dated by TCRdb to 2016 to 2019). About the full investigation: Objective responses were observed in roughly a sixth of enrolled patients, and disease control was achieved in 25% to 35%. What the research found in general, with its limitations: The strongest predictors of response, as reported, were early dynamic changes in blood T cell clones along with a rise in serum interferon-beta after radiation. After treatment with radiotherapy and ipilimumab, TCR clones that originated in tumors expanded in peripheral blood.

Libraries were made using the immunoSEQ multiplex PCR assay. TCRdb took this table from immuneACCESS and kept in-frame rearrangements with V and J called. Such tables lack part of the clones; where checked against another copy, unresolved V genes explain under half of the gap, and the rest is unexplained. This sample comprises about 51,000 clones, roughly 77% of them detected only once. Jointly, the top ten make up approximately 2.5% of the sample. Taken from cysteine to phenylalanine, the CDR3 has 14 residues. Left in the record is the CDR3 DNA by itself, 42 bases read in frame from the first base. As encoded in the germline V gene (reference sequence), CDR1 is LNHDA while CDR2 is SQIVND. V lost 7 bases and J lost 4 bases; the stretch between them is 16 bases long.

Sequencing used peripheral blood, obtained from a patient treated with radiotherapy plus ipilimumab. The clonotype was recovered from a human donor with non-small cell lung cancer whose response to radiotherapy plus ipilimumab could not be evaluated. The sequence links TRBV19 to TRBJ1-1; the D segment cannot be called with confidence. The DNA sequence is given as TGTGCCAGTAACGAACCGGTTGGGCGCACTGAAGCTTTCTTT. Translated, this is CASNEPVGRTEAFF.